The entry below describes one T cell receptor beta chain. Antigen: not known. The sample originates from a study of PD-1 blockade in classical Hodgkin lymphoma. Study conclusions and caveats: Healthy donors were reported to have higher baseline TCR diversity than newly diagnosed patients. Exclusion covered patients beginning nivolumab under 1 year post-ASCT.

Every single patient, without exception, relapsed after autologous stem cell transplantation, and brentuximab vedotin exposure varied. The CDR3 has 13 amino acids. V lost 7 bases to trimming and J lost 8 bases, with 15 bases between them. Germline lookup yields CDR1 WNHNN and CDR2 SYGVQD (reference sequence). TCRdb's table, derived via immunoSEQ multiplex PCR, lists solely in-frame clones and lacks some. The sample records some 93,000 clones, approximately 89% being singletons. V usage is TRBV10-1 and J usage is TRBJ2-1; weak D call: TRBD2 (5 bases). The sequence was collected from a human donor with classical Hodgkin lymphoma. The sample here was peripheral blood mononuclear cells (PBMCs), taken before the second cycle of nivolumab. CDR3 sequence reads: CASTASKRHEQFF. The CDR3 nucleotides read TGCGCCAGCACGGCTAGCAAACGCCATGAGCAGTTCTTC.